This TCR beta chain was obtained from a study of blood T cell repertoires in COVID-19 (dated by TCRdb to the early 2020s). Regarding the study in general: The collaborator samples originated in the United States, Italy and Spain and spanned the acute and convalescent phases of COVID-19. The samples were drawn from the first 160 participants of the ongoing ImmuneRACE study and from 1,254 subjects provided by 6 global collaborators. Deeply sampled blood TCRbeta repertoires from subjects exposed to, actively infected with, or recovered from COVID-19 were included in the dataset. Where available, HLA class I and class II types were obtained from metadata supplied by the sample provider rather than from assay-based typing. The prospective study material was composed of cDNA or gDNA derived from T cells, B-cell-depleted T cells, or PBMCs. The sample metadata nearly always contained a de-identified subject ID, COVID-19 status, age in years and sex. The repertoires were released in a freely available public database meant as a resource for research on the immune response to SARS-CoV-2.

Broader findings and caveats from the paper: Clinical and demographic metadata were provided uncurated, with the amount varying by source and participant.

Relative to germline, V is 2 bases shorter and J is 3 bases shorter, with 16 bases between their ends. Per the germline V gene, LGHNA is the CDR1 and YNFKEQ is the CDR2. The CDR3 spans 16 residues, from the cysteine through the phenylalanine. Of all the DNA, just the CDR3 is kept, 48 bases in frame from base 1. TCRbeta CDR3 regions were amplified from genomic DNA by means of the immunoSEQ Assay, a bias-controlled multiplex PCR. The source study handled its data this way. Nucleated cell counts per sample were estimated from amplification of reference gene primers within the assay. To quantify the absolute abundance of each unique TCRbeta CDR3 rearrangement, sequence reads were collapsed and filtered. Productive Simpson clonality was computed per sample as the square root of Simpson's diversity index over productive rearrangements. The source is immuneACCESS, and TCRdb retained only in-frame sequences with V and J called. Part of the clones is not carried over; for the studies checked, unresolved V genes explain less than half of this, and the remainder is unexplained. That table supplies the V and J calls and clone size; D and trimming were determined from the DNA. Here the sample has tens of thousands of clones; about 85% occur a single time. The ten most abundant clones make up roughly 23% of the sample.

The collaborating institutions used their own protocols to collect whole blood in K2EDTA tubes. Collaborator samples were shipped for TCRbeta analysis as frozen whole blood, isolated PBMCs, or DNA extracted from either sample type. This clone was observed at least ten times. Its antigen is not yet known. Base qualities are not provided; no much larger clone lies one nucleotide away. In this chain, TRBV4-2 is recombined with TRBJ1-2, with a weak D call of TRBD1 (6 bases match). Sequenced input: peripheral blood. The receptor comes from a man older than 75 with active or convalescent COVID-19. Here the CDR3 is given as CASSQRGQRGHYGYTF. The sequence in DNA is TGTGCCAGCAGCCAACGAGGACAGCGGGGTCACTATGGCTACACCTTC.